These T cell receptor beta chains were read from a single sample in a study of CD8+CD57+ T cells in acquired aplastic anemia. Each CDR3 protein is one row after TCRdb ran MiXCR on the reads. The repertoire holds about 180,000 distinct CDR3 sequences, with around 45% as singletons. The sequencing input was sorted CD4+, CD8+, or CD8+CD57+ T cells (not recorded which) from PBMCs. Receptors originate from a human donor in good health. The CDR3 runs from the conserved cysteine through the conserved F or W. The order of the fields is D gene, V gene, clone size, J gene, CDR3 protein, CDR3 DNA. The D gene is left open where the match is weak. Rows give clone size only sometimes, using once, few, many, or a class for an expanded clone.

TRBD1	TRBV15	-	TRBJ2-7	CATSRSRQGAEQYF	TGTGCCACCAGCAGATCTCGTCAGGGGGCCGAGCAGTACTTC
-	TRBV20-1	-	TRBJ1-2	CSASPSRGADYGCTF	TGCAGTGCTAGCCCCAGCCGGGGGGCAGACTATGGCTGCACCTTC
-	TRBV7-9	-	TRBJ2-1	CASSPKWNEQFF	TGTGCCAGCAGCCCCAAGTGGAATGAGCAGTTCTTC
TRBD2	TRBV15	-	TRBJ2-7	CATSRDAWASGNEQYF	TGTGCCACCAGCAGAGATGCGTGGGCTAGCGGGAACGAGCAGTACTTC
-	TRBV10-3	few	TRBJ1-2	CAISALGRNYGYTF	TGTGCCATCAGTGCCCTCGGCAGAAACTATGGCTACACCTTC
TRBD1	TRBV6-1	many	TRBJ2-5	CASSREDRVWETQYF	TGTGCCAGCAGCAGAGAGGACAGGGTATGGGAGACCCAGTACTTC
-	TRBV5-1	-	TRBJ1-5	CASSLGGLDQPQHF	TGCGCCAGCAGCTTGGGAGGGTTGGATCAGCCCCAGCATTTT
-	TRBV18	-	TRBJ2-5	CASSPGAGITKETQYF	TGTGCCAGCTCACCGGGGGCGGGGATTACCAAAGAGACCCAGTACTTC
-	TRBV6-4	-	TRBJ2-1	CASSDLGTNEQFF	TGTGCCAGCAGTGACTTAGGGACGAATGAGCAGTTCTTC
TRBD2	TRBV6-6	many	TRBJ2-7	CASSYEDSGRWYEQYF	TGTGCCAGCAGTTACGAGGATAGCGGGAGATGGTACGAGCAGTACTTC
TRBD2	TRBV4-2	-	TRBJ2-3	CASSLRTSGRAVLTDTQYF	TGTGCCAGCAGCCTCCGGACTAGCGGGAGGGCCGTACTCACAGATACGCAGTATTTT
-	TRBV6-1	few	TRBJ2-7	CASSRSGGILEQYF	TGTGCCAGCAGCCGCTCTGGAGGGATACTCGAGCAGTACTTC
TRBD1	TRBV20-1	many	TRBJ1-4	CSATLDRVGEKLFF	TGCAGTGCTACCCTGGACAGGGTAGGGGAAAAACTGTTTTTT
-	TRBV20-1	many	TRBJ1-5	CSAKAGFQPQHF	TGCAGTGCCAAAGCAGGGTTTCAGCCCCAGCATTTT
TRBD1	TRBV11-2	once	TRBJ2-5	CASSATRGTGSPPQETQYF	TGTGCCAGCAGCGCCACGCGCGGGACAGGGTCTCCCCCCCAAGAGACCCAGTACTTC
-	TRBV2	many	TRBJ1-3	CASSGRNSGNTIYF	TGTGCCAGCAGTGGAAGGAACTCTGGAAACACCATATATTTT
-	TRBV19	many	TRBJ1-3	CASSIQAGNTIYF	TGTGCCAGTAGTATTCAGGCTGGAAACACCATATATTTT
-	TRBV6-1	-	TRBJ2-5	CASRKTFSGETQYF	TGTGCCAGCAGGAAGACATTTTCTGGGGAGACCCAGTACTTC
TRBD2	TRBV18	few	TRBJ2-7	CASSPKTGYSSGSSYEQYF	TGTGCCAGCTCACCGAAGACAGGGTACTCTAGCGGGAGTTCCTACGAGCAGTACTTC
-	TRBV6-5	many	TRBJ1-3	CASSYSSSGGNTIYF	TGTGCCAGCAGTTACTCATCAAGCGGTGGAAACACCATATATTTT
-	TRBV7-6	-	TRBJ2-5	CASSQSQGWETQYF	TGTGCCAGCAGCCAAAGCCAGGGTTGGGAGACCCAGTACTTC
-	TRBV11-2	-	TRBJ2-5	CASSSRRASQTVTQETQYF	TGTGCCAGCAGCTCCCGTCGGGCTAGCCAAACTGTTACCCAAGAGACCCAGTACTTC
-	TRBV10-3	many	TRBJ1-2	CAISERTFNYGYTF	TGTGCCATCAGTGAGCGTACATTCAACTATGGCTACACCTTC
-	TRBV6-2/TRBV6-3	few	TRBJ2-7	CASSPPQRPSYEQYF	TGTGCCAGCAGTCCACCTCAGCGGCCCTCCTACGAGCAGTACTTC
-	TRBV3-1	many	TRBJ2-7	CASSHLSYEQYF	TGTGCCAGCAGCCATCTTTCCTACGAGCAGTACTTC
TRBD1	TRBV7-8	-	TRBJ1-1	CASSFDRATEAFF	TGTGCCAGCAGCTTCGACAGGGCCACTGAAGCTTTCTTT
TRBD2	TRBV19	many	TRBJ2-7	CASSIQRTSGSSYEQYF	TGTGCCAGTAGTATTCAGAGGACTAGCGGGAGCTCCTACGAGCAGTACTTC
TRBD1	TRBV24-1	-	TRBJ2-6	CATGDRVGANVLTF	TGTGCCACCGGGGACAGGGTTGGGGCCAACGTCCTGACTTTC
TRBD2	TRBV20-1	many	TRBJ2-7	CSAREGSRELYF	TGCAGTGCTAGAGAGGGATCGCGGGAGTTGTACTTC
TRBD1	TRBV19	-	TRBJ2-7	CASRIGGQDSYEQYF	TGTGCCAGTAGAATTGGAGGACAGGACTCCTACGAGCAGTACTTC
-	TRBV19	-	TRBJ1-2	CASGRGEVGYGYTF	TGTGCCAGTGGCAGGGGAGAGGTAGGATATGGCTACACCTTC